These T cell receptor beta chains were read from a single sample in a study of blood T cell repertoires in COVID-19. Using immunoSEQ multiplex PCR, the repertoire was profiled, and TCRdb retains in-frame clones only, with some absent. This table has 200,000 to 250,000 clones, 75% to 85% appearing once. Material: peripheral blood. The origin of the receptors is a woman aged 80 or over with COVID-19, enrolled during active disease. Each CDR3 is given with its conserved first and last residue. D genes are given only for firm matches. Size values are once, few and many counts, or a class for expanded clones, and some rows have none.

CDR3aa | CDR3nt | d_gene | v_gene | abundance | j_gene
CASSLSGGKETQYF | TGTGCCAGCAGCTTATCGGGGGGGAAAGAGACCCAGTACTTC | TRBD2 | TRBV7-9 | - | TRBJ2-5
CASLQGKGTEAFF | TGTGCCAGCCTACAGGGCAAAGGCACTGAAGCTTTCTTT | - | TRBV12-3/TRBV12-4 | - | TRBJ1-1
CASSGTGTGELFF | TGTGCCAGTAGTGGAACAGGGACCGGGGAGCTGTTTTTT | - | TRBV19 | - | TRBJ2-2
CASSQTGSQPQHF | TGTGCCAGCAGCCAGACAGGTAGTCAGCCCCAGCATTTT | - | TRBV7-2 | - | TRBJ1-5
CASSEYSTSPLTDTQYF | TGTGCCAGCAGTGAATATTCGACTAGCCCCCTCACAGATACGCAGTATTTT | TRBD2 | TRBV25-1 | - | TRBJ2-3
CASSSEGPQHF | TGTGCCAGCAGTTCCGAGGGGCCCCAGCATTTT | - | TRBV12-3/TRBV12-4 | - | TRBJ1-5
CASSHRGQYNSPLHF | TGTGCCAGCAGCCATCGGGGACAATATAATTCACCCCTCCACTTT | - | TRBV7-2 | few | TRBJ1-6
CASRLQGRTYNSPLHF | TGTGCCAGCAGATTACAGGGTAGAACCTATAATTCACCCCTCCACTTT | - | TRBV7-2 | - | TRBJ1-6
CATKGGFGDTQYF | TGTGCCACCAAGGGGGGGTTCGGTGATACGCAGTATTTT | - | TRBV6-5 | once | TRBJ2-3
CASTRDRVGSPLHF | TGTGCCAGCACCCGGGACAGGGTAGGATCACCCCTCCACTTT | TRBD1 | TRBV6-6 | - | TRBJ1-6
CASSYRGSNEQFF | TGTGCCAGCAGTTACAGGGGGAGCAATGAGCAGTTCTTC | - | TRBV6-6 | - | TRBJ2-1
CASSGRDRGPSNYGYTF | TGTGCCAGCAGTGGCCGGGACAGGGGGCCTTCCAACTATGGCTACACCTTC | TRBD1 | TRBV6-1 | - | TRBJ1-2
CASSPSRDSGYTF | TGTGCCAGCTCACCAAGCAGGGATTCTGGCTACACCTTC | - | TRBV18 | - | TRBJ1-2
CASSPPGQQETQYF | TGTGCCAGTAGTCCCCCTGGACAGCAAGAGACCCAGTACTTC | - | TRBV19 | few | TRBJ2-5
CAWSTGGNTQYF | TGTGCCTGGTCGACAGGGGGTAATACGCAGTATTTT | TRBD1 | TRBV30 | - | TRBJ2-3
CASSPVSGISGANVLTF | TGCGCCAGCAGCCCAGTGAGCGGGATTAGTGGGGCCAACGTCCTGACTTTC | TRBD2 | TRBV5-1 | - | TRBJ2-6
CASSPRMPDMNTEAFF | TGTGCCAGCTCACCGCGTATGCCAGACATGAACACTGAAGCTTTCTTT | - | TRBV18 | - | TRBJ1-1
CASSSPGLAGGYNEQFF | TGCGCCAGCAGTTCTCCGGGACTAGCGGGAGGATACAATGAGCAGTTCTTC | TRBD2 | TRBV5-1 | - | TRBJ2-1
CASKSGATDTGELFF | TGTGCCAGCAAGTCAGGGGCGACCGACACCGGGGAGCTGTTTTTT | - | TRBV7-3 | - | TRBJ2-2